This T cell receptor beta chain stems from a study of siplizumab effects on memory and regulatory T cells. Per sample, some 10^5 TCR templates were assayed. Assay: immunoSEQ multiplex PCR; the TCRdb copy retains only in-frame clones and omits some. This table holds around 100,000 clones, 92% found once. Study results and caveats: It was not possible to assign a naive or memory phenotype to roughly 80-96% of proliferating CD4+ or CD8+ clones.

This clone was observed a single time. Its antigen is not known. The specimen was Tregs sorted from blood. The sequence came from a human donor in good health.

CDR3 protein: CASSSGVRYEQYF. The CDR3, as DNA: TGTGCCAGCAGTTCTGGGGTTCGGTACGAGCAGTACTTC. This chain links TRBV28 with TRBJ2-7, with D hard to call. The CDR3 consists of 13 residues. The germline V and J ends were trimmed by 4 bases and 4 bases, with 11 bases remaining between them. CDR1 and CDR2 from the germline V gene are MDHEN and SYDVKM.